This record covers a single T cell receptor (beta chain). This sample is drawn from a study of blood T cell repertoires in COVID-19. As for the study in general: The United States, Italy and Spain supplied acute and convalescent COVID-19 samples. PBMCs, B-cell-depleted T cells, or T cells provided the cDNA or gDNA that made up the material.

In the study's own analysis: Estimation of nucleated cell counts was performed using reference gene primer amplification. TCRdb's copy holds only in-frame clones and misses some; the assay was immunoSEQ multiplex PCR. Clone size and the V and J calls come from that table; the DNA yielded D and trimming. The repertoire has 150,000 to 200,000 clones, roughly four fifths of them found once; the top ten carry about 2.7%. Per germline, CDR1 SGHVS and CDR2 FQNEAQ. V gave up 0 bases and J gave up 3 bases, with 11 bases separating them. This CDR3 contains 15 residues. V gene TRBV7-8 combines with J gene TRBJ2-5, with D uncertain. The sequence came from a human donor with acute or convalescent COVID-19. The donor label of this sample is uncertain. What was sequenced was peripheral blood. The CDR3 sequence: CASSLAFSGKETQYF. DNA for the CDR3: TGTGCCAGCAGCTTAGCGTTTTCAGGAAAAGAGACCCAGTACTTC.